Listed here is a single TCR beta chain. The repertoire was sequenced with immunoSEQ multiplex PCR; TCRdb's copy has only in-frame clones and lacks some. In the table there are some 1.5 million clones, roughly 98% of which are singletons. These data originate in a study of shared clonotypes between healthy human individuals. CDR1 and CDR2 from the germline V gene are SGHTS and YDEGEE. The CDR3 covers 15 residues. V was pared by 0 bases and J by 0 bases, with 7 bases between. The TCR comes from a man aged 25-45 years in good health. This chain connects TRBV5-8 to TRBJ1-5; no definite D call. Sequenced input: naive CD4+ T cells sorted from blood. The subset is: CD45RA+ positively selected. The DNA for the CDR3 is TGTGCCAGCAGCTTGGACGGGCATAGCAATCAGCCCCAGCATTTT. Its translation: CASSLDGHSNQPQHF.